The rows below give T cell receptor beta chains drawn from one sample of a study of blood T cell repertoires in COVID-19. Clones were read by immunoSEQ multiplex PCR, and TCRdb kept only the in-frame ones, dropping some. Of a few hundred thousand clones detected, roughly 84% appear once; the ten largest clones hold around 7%. Specimen: PBMCs or T cells enriched from blood (not recorded which). Receptors were obtained from a man aged 25-45 years in a cohort exposed to, infected with or recovered from COVID-19 (not recorded which). CDR3s include the opening cysteine and the closing phenylalanine or tryptophan. Fields, in order: D gene, clone size, V gene, J gene, CDR3 DNA, CDR3 protein. The D gene is left open where the match is weak. Not all rows give a size; the values are once, few, many and, for expanded clones, a class.

TRBD2	-	TRBV5-1	TRBJ2-3	TGCGCCAGCAGCCTCCCGTCGTTAGCGGGGAACACAGATACGCAGTATTTT	CASSLPSLAGNTDTQYF
-	-	TRBV9	TRBJ2-3	TGTGCCAGCAGCCGGACACCCCGCACAGATACGCAGTATTTT	CASSRTPRTDTQYF
TRBD1	few	TRBV5-1	TRBJ1-2	TGCGCCAGCAGTTCGACCCAGGGGGCGACGACCTATGGCTACACCTTC	CASSSTQGATTYGYTF
TRBD1	-	TRBV24-1	TRBJ2-1	TGTGCCACCAGTGATTTTCCCGGGACAGGGAACGGCAATGAGCAGTTCTTC	CATSDFPGTGNGNEQFF
TRBD1	-	TRBV19	TRBJ2-6	TGTGCCAGTAGTAGATACAGGGGCCCTCTCTCTGGGGCCAACGTCCTGACTTTC	CASSRYRGPLSGANVLTF
TRBD1	-	TRBV18	TRBJ1-6	TGTGCCAGCTCACCATTGGACAGGGAACGAAATTCACCCCTCCACTTT	CASSPLDRERNSPLHF
TRBD1	-	TRBV19	TRBJ1-6	TGTGCCAGTAGTATGCAGGGGACAGGCGGTTCACCCCTCCACTTT	CASSMQGTGGSPLHF
-	-	TRBV6-5	TRBJ1-3	TGTGCCAGCAGCGTAGCCCCGGGGTCTGGAAACACCATATATTTT	CASSVAPGSGNTIYF
-	-	TRBV14	TRBJ2-5	TGTGCCAGCAGCCTAATCCCAGGTCTGCGGACCCAGTACTTC	CASSLIPGLRTQYF
-	-	TRBV6-5	TRBJ1-1	TGTGCCAGCAGTCCGGGAGCGGACACTGAAGCTTTCTTT	CASSPGADTEAFF
-	-	TRBV27	TRBJ1-3	TGTGCCAGCAGTTTGTCAGGGTACTTCTCTGGAAACACCATATATTTT	CASSLSGYFSGNTIYF
TRBD1	-	TRBV10-2	TRBJ1-2	TGCGCCAGCAGTGAGCCCCGGGACAGGGTGAAAGGCTATGGCTACACCTTC	CASSEPRDRVKGYGYTF
TRBD1	-	TRBV28	TRBJ1-1	TGTGCCAGCAGTTTGTTGGTGGACAGGGGAGGAGCTTTCTTT	CASSLLVDRGGAFF
TRBD1	-	TRBV24-1	TRBJ2-1	TGTGCCACCAGTGATCTGCATCCGACAGGGATCTACAATGAGCAGTTCTTC	CATSDLHPTGIYNEQFF
-	-	TRBV27	TRBJ2-7	TGTGCCAGCAAAAGACGGGGGAACTACGAGCAGTACTTC	CASKRRGNYEQYF
-	-	TRBV2	TRBJ1-2	TGTGCCAGCAGTGAATTCGGGACACTGTCAATTGCTGGCTACACCTTC	CASSEFGTLSIAGYTF
TRBD1	few	TRBV7-3	TRBJ1-1	TGTGCCAGCAGTTCAAACAGGTTCGGGGGACAGACTGAAGCTTTCTTT	CASSSNRFGGQTEAFF
TRBD2	-	TRBV6-1	TRBJ2-3	TGTGCCAGCAGTGAAACCCTAGCGGGAGGGCCCACAGATACGCAGTATTTT	CASSETLAGGPTDTQYF
TRBD1	-	TRBV24-1	TRBJ2-7	TGTGCCACCAGTGATCCCGGGACAGGGCACGAGCAGTACTTC	CATSDPGTGHEQYF
-	-	TRBV7-8	TRBJ1-1	TGTGCCAGCAGCTCTCCTTTACAGGGTAGGTTTGAAGCTTTCTTT	CASSSPLQGRFEAFF
TRBD1	-	TRBV7-8	TRBJ1-4	TGTGCCAGCAGCCGGGACAGGGGAGAGGAAAAACTGTTTTTT	CASSRDRGEEKLFF
-	-	TRBV5-1	TRBJ2-3	TGCGCCAGCAGCTTGGAGGGGGTCGGTACAGATACGCAGTATTTT	CASSLEGVGTDTQYF
TRBD2	-	TRBV5-4	TRBJ2-3	TGTGCCAGCAGCTGGGTGGGGATTAGCGGGAGGGCCACAGATACGCAGTATTTT	CASSWVGISGRATDTQYF
-	few	TRBV3-1/TRBV3-2	TRBJ1-2	TGTGCCAGCAGCCAAGGGACAAGCTCTTATGGCTACACCTTC	CASSQGTSSYGYTF
TRBD2	-	TRBV28	TRBJ2-7	TGTGCCAGCAGTTTCCGCGGGGGCTCCTACGAGCAGTACTTC	CASSFRGGSYEQYF
TRBD2	-	TRBV29-1	TRBJ2-1	TGCAGCGTTGGAGCGGGAAAAGCGGTTGAGCAGTTCTTC	CSVGAGKAVEQFF
-	-	TRBV28	TRBJ1-2	TGTGCCAGCAGTTTACTCCTAATGTACGCTGGCTACACCTTC	CASSLLLMYAGYTF
TRBD1	-	TRBV7-3	TRBJ2-1	TGTGCCAGCGGGCAGGGGGCAGGCATGGGGCAGTTCTTC	CASGQGAGMGQFF
TRBD1	once	TRBV28	TRBJ1-1	TGTGCCAGCAGCGCCGACAGGGTTCGGGCGAACACTGAAGCTTTCTTT	CASSADRVRANTEAFF
TRBD1	few	TRBV13	TRBJ1-6	TGTGCCAGCAGCTGGGACAGGGGGCGTCGAGATTCACCCCTCCACTTT	CASSWDRGRRDSPLHF
-	few	TRBV6-5	TRBJ1-1	TGTGCCAGCAGTTACGCCAAGGGGCACACTGAAGCTTTCTTT	CASSYAKGHTEAFF
TRBD2	-	TRBV11-2	TRBJ2-2	TGTGCCAGCAGCTTAGAGTTAGGGACTAGCGGGAGATCGGTCCCCGGGGAGCTGTTTTTT	CASSLELGTSGRSVPGELFF
TRBD1	-	TRBV19	TRBJ1-5	TGTGCCAGTACCTCGACAGGGAACAATCAGCCCCAGCATTTT	CASTSTGNNQPQHF
TRBD2	few	TRBV5-1	TRBJ2-7	TGCGCCAGCAGCCTACTAGCGGGAAGTGAGGCCGGTGAGCAGTACTTC	CASSLLAGSEAGEQYF
TRBD1	-	TRBV28	TRBJ1-2	TGTGCCAGCAGTCAGACAGGGATCTATGGCTACACCTTC	CASSQTGIYGYTF